Following are 13 T cell receptor beta chains from one sample sequenced in a study of blood T cell repertoires in COVID-19. Produced via immunoSEQ multiplex PCR; TCRdb's table is partial and in-frame only. The sample holds fewer than 450,000 clones; about 92% are singletons and the top ten take 0.6%. Sequenced input: PBMCs or T cells enriched from blood (not recorded which). These receptors were obtained from a man aged 18 to 30 who had recovered from COVID-19.

The V gene is TRBV5-4, the J gene TRBJ1-2, with D possibly TRBD1 on 5 matching bases. The CDR3 spans 16 residues. V was cut by 4 bases and J by 0 bases, with 16 bases left in between. Germline values: CDR1 SGHNT, CDR2 YYREEE (reference sequence). DNA of the CDR3: TGTGCCAGCAGCCCCCTGGGGACGGGGGCTAACTATGGCTACACCTTC. Protein sequence: CASSPLGTGANYGYTF. Combining the CDR3 with reference TRBV5-4 and TRBJ1-2 gives the whole variable domain ETGVTQSPTHLIKTRGQQVTLRCSSQSGHNTVSWYQQALGQGPQFIFQYYREEENGRGNFPPRFSGLQFPNYSSELNVNALELDDSALYLCASSPLGTGANYGYTFGSGTRLTVV.

This sequence joins TRBV7-9 and TRBJ1-6; 9 bases are a match to TRBD1. There are 17 residues in the CDR3. V dropped 1 base and J dropped 9; count of bases not matched to a gene: 10. Germline loops: CDR1 SEHNR, CDR2 FQNEAQ (reference sequence). CDR3 sequence reads: CASSLDAGTGSGSPLHF. The CDR3 nucleotides read TGTGCCAGCAGCTTAGACGCCGGGACAGGGAGCGGTTCACCCCTCCACTTT.

The chain's CDR3 is CASSQSGRHSWYGYTF. DNA for the CDR3: TGTGCCAGCAGCCAATCCGGCAGACACTCTTGGTATGGCTACACCTTC. The V gene is TRBV16, the J gene TRBJ1-2; D is unclear. Looked up from germline, CDR1 is KGHSY and CDR2 is FQNENV. The CDR3 runs 16 residues. V was shortened by 0 bases and J by 5 bases, with 16 bases between the two germline ends.

The chain recombines TRBV11-2 with TRBJ1-1; D possibly corresponds to TRBD1 (5 bases). Trimming cost V 7 bases and J 9 bases, with 15 bases left between them. The CDR3 loop spans 12 amino acids. In germline, CDR1 is SGHAT, CDR2 FQNNGV. This CDR3 reads CASTTWGEKAFF. CDR3 sequence (DNA): TGTGCCAGCACCACCTGGGGGGAGAAAGCTTTCTTT.

The V gene is TRBV10-2, the J gene TRBJ1-5; 7 bases agree with TRBD1. The trim removed 8 bases at V and 7 bases at J, leaving 8 bases unmatched. The CDR3 is 13 amino acids. CDR1 WSHSY and CDR2 SAAADI come from the germline V gene. DNA of the CDR3: TGCGCCAGCCATAGGGGGCAGGGGCAGCCCCAGCATTTT. It yields the protein CASHRGQGQPQHF.

In nucleotides, the CDR3 is TGTGCCAGCTCGCCTCAGACTAGCGGGGCGACCGGGGAGCTGTTTTTT. This codes for CASSPQTSGATGELFF. This chain connects TRBV18 to TRBJ2-2; 11 nucleotides align to TRBD2. From germline, CDR1 is KGHSH and CDR2 LQKENI. J lost 5 bases, V lost 6 bases, and 8 bases had no gene match. The CDR3 totals 16 residues. Full variable domain (outside the CDR3, taken from reference TRBV18 and TRBJ2-2): NAGVMQNPRHLVRRRGQEARLRCSPMKGHSHVYWYRQLPEEGLKFMVYLQKENIIDESGMPKERFSAEFPKEGPSILRIQQVVRGDSAAYFCASSPQTSGATGELFFGEGSRLTVL.

This clone was recorded a few times. The chain is built from TRBV12-3 or TRBV12-4 and TRBJ1-2, with D possibly TRBD1 on 5 matching bases. This CDR3 is built from 13 residues. The V end lost 6 bases, the J end lost 3 bases, and 11 bases lay between the germline ends. The CDR3 region is CASRPDSHYGYTF. For the CDR3, the DNA is TGTGCCAGCAGGCCCGACAGCCACTATGGCTACACCTTC.

The genes are TRBV18 and TRBJ2-3; D is uncertain. The CDR3 loop spans 15 amino acids. The V end lost 0 bases, the J end lost 0 bases, and 7 bases lay between the germline ends. The germline V gene encodes CDR1 KGHSH and CDR2 LQKENI. The CDR3 protein is CASSPPLASTDTQYF. The CDR3 DNA reads TGTGCCAGCTCACCACCATTAGCTAGCACAGATACGCAGTATTTT.

The chain links TRBV10-3 to TRBJ1-2, with TRBD1 as a possible D gene (6 bases). Trimming took 4 bases from V and 2 from J, leaving 17 bases between them. The CDR3 totals 16 residues. CDR1 and CDR2 (germline): ENHRY, SYGVKD. The DNA of the CDR3 is TGTGCCATCAGTGCTCTTAGGACAGAGACGAACTATGGCTACACCTTC. As protein: CAISALRTETNYGYTF.

V usage is TRBV19 and J usage is TRBJ1-1; the D gene is possibly TRBD1 (6 bases). Germline V gives CDR1 LNHDA, CDR2 SQIVND (reference sequence). V was shortened by 7 bases and J by 12 bases, with 18 bases between the two germline ends. CDR3 length: 12 residues. The CDR3 DNA reads TGTGCCAGTAACCTCAGGGGAGGGGTAACTTTCTTT. It translates to CASNLRGGVTFF.

The chain recombines TRBV6-5 with TRBJ1-1; no clear D gene. CDR1 is MNHEY and CDR2 is SVGAGI in the germline V gene. Between the trimmed V and J ends, which lost 5 bases and 0 bases, there was a span of 7 bases. The CDR3 is made up of 13 amino acids. CDR3 in DNA: TGTGCCAGCAGTCCCAATTTGAACACTGAAGCTTTCTTT. Amino acids: CASSPNLNTEAFF.

The V gene is TRBV5-1, the J gene TRBJ2-3; TRBD2 aligns across 11 bases. Germline V gene sequence: CDR1 SGHRS, CDR2 YFSETQ. The J segment lost 4 bases and the V segment lost 4 bases, leaving 5 bases of the junction unmatched. This CDR3 is 15 amino acids long. The CDR3 protein is CASSEVAGGSDTQYF. In DNA, the CDR3 is TGCGCCAGCAGCGAGGTAGCGGGAGGGTCAGATACGCAGTATTTT.

The chain uses TRBV28 and TRBJ1-2; 7 bases fit TRBD1. CDR3 length: 13 amino acids. Looked up from germline, CDR1 is MDHEN and CDR2 is SYDVKM. The V gene end was trimmed by 6 bases and the J gene end by 6 bases; junction bases not matched to a gene: 7. The CDR3 nucleotides are TGTGCCAGCAGACCGACAGGGCGGGATGGCTACACCTTC. It yields the protein CASRPTGRDGYTF.